Below, one T cell receptor beta chain is given with its context. The antigen remains undetermined. TCRdb used MiXCR to reprocess the 5' RACE reads, holding one entry per CDR3 protein. The sample contains a few hundred thousand distinct CDR3 sequences, roughly 17% of which appear only once. V dropped 7 bases and J dropped 10 bases, with 18 bases sitting between them. CDR1 and CDR2 from the germline V gene are SGHRS and YFSETQ. The CDR3 has 13 residues. The sample originates from a study of T cells after yellow fever vaccination. The study's findings and limits: The study found a weaker secondary response that peaked faster, day 5 versus 15.

The TCR was taken from a man between 18 and 29 years old who received the YFV17D yellow fever vaccine. The chain uses TRBV5-1 and TRBJ2-1; D might be TRBD2 (7 bases). The material sequenced was PBMCs, taken 5 days after the first yellow fever vaccination. The CDR3 DNA is TGCGCCAGCTCCTTGGCGGGGGCCGCGGAGCAGTTCTTC. Protein product: CASSLAGAAEQFF.